This T cell receptor beta chain was sequenced for a study of shared clonotypes between healthy human individuals. Germline CDR1 and CDR2: SGHVS and FQNEAQ. V lost 4 bases and J 3 bases, leaving 9 bases between the germline ends. The length of the CDR3 is 14 residues. Methods used by the authors: ImmunoSEQ junction-only sequences lacked quality scores, so their filtering differed. The protocol was immunoSEQ multiplex PCR, while the TCRdb copy is restricted to in-frame clones and leaves out a portion. The DNA was the basis for D and trimming; V, J and clone size are from that table. This repertoire shows 600,000 or so clones, approximately 96% found once; its top ten account for approximately 0.12%. CD45RO-negative, CCR7-positively selected cells formed the naive CD8 fraction, excluding terminally differentiated effector memory CD45RA+ cells. Each of the donors was a healthy adult who was HIV-negative and had not had a recent acute infection or vaccination.

The chain has TRBV7-8 and TRBJ2-2; D might be TRBD1 (5 bases). This receptor was taken from a woman aged 25-40 years in good health. The sample was naive CD8+ T cells sorted from blood. CDR3 DNA: TGTGCCAGCAGCTCAGACAGCTACACCGGGGAGCTGTTTTTT. Translation gives CASSSDSYTGELFF.